This entry describes one T cell receptor (beta chain). The data originate from a study of OX40 agonist ivuxolimab in advanced cancers. Some clones are missing from TCRdb's copy, which holds only in-frame ones; the method was immunoSEQ multiplex PCR. Of about 88,000 clones listed, approximately 89% are singletons. V lost 4 bases, J lost 9 bases, and 9 bases stayed unmatched. Germline CDR1 reads SGHAT; CDR2 reads FQNNGV. CDR3 length: 15 residues. The J gene is TRBJ1-6, the V gene TRBV11-2; 7 bases align to TRBD1. The sample here was CD4+ or CD8+ T cells sorted from blood, taken in a trial of the OX40 agonist ivuxolimab. The TCR was taken from an adult with an advanced solid tumor such as melanoma, head and neck, liver or kidney cancer. CDR3 in DNA: TGTGCCAGCAGCTCACTACAGGGGTTGTCTTCACCCCTCCACTTT. Amino acid sequence: CASSSLQGLSSPLHF.